This T cell receptor (beta chain) originates from a study of blood T cells in healthy people across ages. The overall study: Using template switching, researchers captured about one barcoded beta molecule for each two T cells. Study results and caveats: Observed TCR beta diversity per million T cells went down as age went up. This fall followed a roughly linear course with age.

CDR3 length: 16 residues. CDR1 is SGHRS, CDR2 YFSETQ, per germline. A J-beta primer mix and a sample-barcoded 5' primer were used in a second PCR of roughly 7 to 12 cycles. TCRdb analysed the 5' RACE reads with MiXCR anew, one entry per CDR3 protein. The table lists under 800,000 distinct CDR3 sequences, around 21% of them singletons, with roughly 3.4% in the top ten. As concerns this clonotype: Antigen specificity is unknown.

The TCR comes from a man in his 70s in good health. Sequenced input: blood. The rearrangement links TRBV5-1 to TRBJ2-5; TRBD1 is a possible D gene (5 bases). The end of the DNA fits TRBJ2-7 better, so the J call may be wrong. As DNA, the CDR3 is TGCGCCAGCAGCTTGGCTTTAGGGGTACCCTCCTACGAGCAGTACTTC. Translated, it gives CASSLALGVPSYEQYF.